One sample yielded the 11 T cell receptor beta chains listed below, sequenced in a study of T cells in Graves' hyperthyroidism and ophthalmopathy. Template material for amplifying TCR beta CDR3 regions consisted of RNA transcripts. A set of HTBI primers served as the primers for a first-round RT-PCR of the TCR CDR3. TCRdb analysed the multiplex PCR reads with MiXCR anew, one entry per CDR3 protein. The sample has around 370,000 distinct CDR3 sequences, around a sixth seen once. Sequences were obtained from blood. The receptors here all came from a man younger than 35 with Graves' ophthalmopathy.

This clonotype was observed a handful of times. The chain joins TRBV11-3 to TRBJ2-1, with TRBD2 matching over 7 bases. This CDR3 is built from 19 residues. Looked up from germline, CDR1 is SGHNT and CDR2 is YENEEA. J was trimmed by 0 bases and V by 4 bases; bases with no gene match: 15. CDR3 loop: CASSSEAWGAGSSYNEQFF. Written as DNA, the CDR3 is TGTGCCAGCAGCTCAGAGGCGTGGGGAGCGGGGAGCTCCTACAATGAGCAGTTCTTC.

This clonotype was seen a handful of times. The chain combines TRBV10-2 with TRBJ1-1, with D maybe TRBD1 (5 bases). Trimming left V 5 bases short and J 6 bases short, with 16 bases between. The germline V gene has CDR1 WSHSY and CDR2 SAAADI. The CDR3 is 14 residues long. The CDR3 protein is CASSPAGLGAEAFF. In nucleotides, the CDR3 is TGCGCCAGCAGTCCAGCAGGTCTAGGGGCTGAAGCTTTCTTT.

This clonotype was counted many times. A read error is possible here, since a much larger clone lies one base away. The V gene is TRBV12-3 or TRBV12-4, the J gene TRBJ1-1, with 9 bases aligning to TRBD1. The CDR3 spans 14 residues. The V and J ends lost 5 bases and 0 bases, in that order; junction bases with no gene match: 1. This CDR3 is CASSGTGLNTEAFF. The CDR3 DNA is TGTGCCAGCAGTGGGACAGGGTTGAACACTGAAGCTTTCTTT.

This clonotype was recorded many times. CDR3 region: CASSLSWGRRETQYF. Here the CDR3 DNA reads TGTGCCAGCAGCTTAAGTTGGGGGCGTCGGGAGACCCAGTACTTC. The chain couples TRBV7-6 to TRBJ2-5; possibly TRBD1 for D (6 bases). V lost 2 bases, J lost 5 bases, and 15 bases lay in between. In germline, CDR1 is SGHVS, CDR2 FNYEAQ. This CDR3 has 15 amino acids.

Many counts were recorded for this clonotype. V and J are TRBV10-3 and TRBJ1-1, with 9 bases lining up with TRBD1. The CDR3 loop spans 15 amino acids. V was pared by 6 bases and J by 1 base, with 6 bases of the junction left unmatched. Germline V lookup: CDR1 ENHRY, CDR2 SYGVKD. Written as DNA, the CDR3 is TGTGCCATCAGGAGGGGACAGGGTGGGAACACTGAAGCTTTCTTT. As protein: CAIRRGQGGNTEAFF.

This clonotype was observed at least ten times. The chain couples TRBV7-9 to TRBJ2-5; D is ambiguous. CDR3 size: 13 residues. V was pared by 7 bases and J by 2 bases, with 11 bases between. CDR1 SEHNR and CDR2 FQNEAQ come from the germline V gene (reference sequence). The DNA of the CDR3 is TGTGCCAGCACCTACCTGGGGCAAGAGACCCAGTACTTC. Translating it yields CASTYLGQETQYF.

This clonotype was counted many times. The V call is TRBV20-1, the J call TRBJ1-5, with D possibly matching TRBD1 (6 bases). CDR3 length: 14 amino acids. Germline V CDR1 and CDR2: DFQATT, SNEGSKA (reference sequence). The ends were cut back, 6 bases at V and 6 bases at J, with 18 bases in the middle. Written as DNA, the CDR3 is TGCAGTGCGGGCTCATCGGGGGCGGGTCAGCCCCAGCATTTT. Translating it yields CSAGSSGAGQPQHF.

This clonotype was observed many times. V and J are TRBV7-9 and TRBJ1-1; 7 bases fit TRBD1. Germline-derived CDR1 and CDR2 are SEHNR and FQNEAQ (reference sequence). V dropped 2 bases and J dropped 1; count of bases not matched to a gene: 4. This CDR3 contains 15 residues. The chain's CDR3 is CASSLQGVRNTEAFF. The CDR3 DNA reads TGTGCCAGCAGCTTACAGGGGGTAAGGAACACTGAAGCTTTCTTT.

V and J are TRBV20-1 and TRBJ2-7; TRBD1 matches at 7 bases. The CDR3 has 12 amino acids. Germline CDR1 and CDR2: DFQATT and SNEGSKA (reference sequence). Trimming cost V 3 bases and J 6 bases; bases outside gene matches: 5. CDR3 nucleotides: TGCAGTGCTAGTCAGGGGGTGAGCGAGCAGTACTTC. Protein product: CSASQGVSEQYF.

This clonotype was observed many times. The J gene is TRBJ1-6, the V gene TRBV6-5, with 7 nucleotides matching TRBD1. The CDR3 loop spans 15 amino acids. The germline V gene has CDR1 MNHEY and CDR2 SVGAGI. J was trimmed by 11 bases and V by 2 bases; bases with no gene match: 9. CDR3 residues: CASSYQGEGAAPLHF. In DNA, the CDR3 is TGTGCCAGCAGTTACCAAGGGGAGGGGGCTGCACCCCTCCACTTT.

The CDR3 DNA follows: TGTGCCAGCAGCTTGGGCTCCGGGGGGGGCAATCAGCCCCAGCATTTT. Encoded protein: CASSLGSGGGNQPQHF. This chain uses TRBV7-9 with TRBJ1-5, with TRBD1 as a possible D gene (5 bases). Trimming stripped 3 bases from V and 2 bases from J, with 14 bases between. Germline V CDR1 and CDR2: SEHNR, FQNEAQ (reference sequence). The length of the CDR3 is 16 residues.